This entry describes one TCR beta chain. The antigen is undetermined. TCRdb fed the reads into MiXCR, producing one record per CDR3 protein. Of some 350,000 distinct CDR3 sequences detected, about 35% appear once; the ten largest clones hold about 14%. Between the trimmed V and J ends, which lost 5 bases and 3 bases, there was a span of 13 bases. Germline loops: CDR1 MNHNY, CDR2 SVGAGI (reference sequence). The CDR3 is made up of 14 amino acids. The sample comes from a study of T cell repertoires in cytomegalovirus infection. Study background: As its CMV epitopes, the study selected recently identified HLA-C-restricted and well-studied HLA-B-restricted targets. Both CMV infection and a matching HLA type were indicated by public TCR beta signatures. General observations from the study: CMV carriers having the relevant HLA were flagged by cumulative public TCR beta family frequency.

The J gene is TRBJ1-1, the V gene TRBV6-6, with D maybe TRBD1 (5 bases). The input for sequencing was cultured PBMCs, taken from culture after CMV antigen stimulation. This TCR came from a human donor in good health (CMV status not recorded). Some clones in this sample may be carry-over from other donors' samples. CDR3 DNA: TGTGCCAGCAGTGCCCAGGGAGGCGACACTGAAGCTTTCTTT. Protein sequence: CASSAQGGDTEAFF.